This T cell receptor (beta chain) was retrieved from a study of T-cell memory formation after mild COVID-19. Study conclusions and caveats: Whether day 37 second-wave clones are SARS-CoV-2-specific was not confirmed.

5'RACE primed at constant segments yielded TCR alpha and TCR beta cDNA libraries bearing sample barcodes and UMIs. TCRdb recomputed calls from the 5' RACE reads with MiXCR, one row per CDR3 protein. The table includes about 400,000 distinct CDR3 sequences, 20% to 25% detected once. The CDR3 is 16 amino acids. Germline V gives CDR1 SGHDT, CDR2 YYEEEE. J was trimmed by 5 bases and V by 4 bases; bases with no gene match: 12. This clonotype was found a few times. Its antigen is not identified. Sequenced material: PBMCs or a T cell subset sorted from them (not recorded which). The genes are TRBV5-6 and TRBJ2-5, with 9 nucleotides matching TRBD1. This receptor was obtained from an adult woman who had mild COVID-19 (a few samples of this study predate the infection). Cell type and time point are not known. The CDR3 reads CASSAPGTGIGETQYF. The CDR3 nucleotides are TGTGCCAGCAGCGCTCCCGGGACAGGGATCGGGGAGACCCAGTACTTC.